This T cell receptor beta chain was found in a study of blood T cell repertoires in COVID-19. Participants spanned ages roughly 18 to 90 years and resided in roughly 26 US areas. Two negative PCRs, clearance, or symptom resolution had been documented for recovered Cohort 3 donors. Some clones are missing from TCRdb's copy, which holds only in-frame ones; the method was immunoSEQ multiplex PCR. The sample has under 200,000 clones; around 89% are singletons. The V and J ends lost 0 bases and 3 bases respectively, with 7 bases between them. The CDR3 extends over 14 amino acids. Germline V gives CDR1 SGHDT, CDR2 YYEEEE.

The rearrangement uses TRBV5-6 and TRBJ2-1; D is perhaps TRBD1 (6 bases). Sequenced: PBMCs or T cells enriched from blood (not recorded which). This receptor was taken from a woman between 18 and 29 years old who had recovered from COVID-19. The CDR3 sequence: CASSLGQDYNEQFF. In DNA form, the CDR3 reads TGTGCCAGCAGCTTGGGACAGGACTACAATGAGCAGTTCTTC.